This TCR beta chain was found in a study of cytomegalovirus exposure and HLA in healthy donors (dated by TCRdb to about 2017). In the study overall: In an earlier analysis of about 560 of the donors, 276 Gb of sequence data and 117 million unique TCR beta sequences from about 179 million T cells were reported. An early release covering 550 to 700 HLA-typed donors comprised approximately 300 gigabases of sequencing data and approximately 85 million unique TCR sequences. Among the roughly 400 genotyped donors, around 81% belonged to the genetic ancestry cluster associated with self-reported Caucasian donors. The study aimed to test whether signatures of past pathogen exposure could be identified by cataloging public T cell receptors. The T cell repertoires of 666 subjects were profiled by immunosequencing and related to cytomegalovirus serostatus. Besides the first cohort of roughly 700 subjects, a separate validation cohort made up of 120 different subjects was used. High-throughput TCR immunosequencing, statistical association of individual TCRs with disease status, and machine learning were combined to predict cytomegalovirus infection status. A later analysis re-analyzed previously published TCR beta repertoires from roughly 630 donors and added high-resolution HLA genotyping to study TCR occurrence patterns. Rather than drawing on any new phenotypic data, the later analysis identified candidate immune exposures from TCR beta sequences and the way those sequences occurred across donors. An earlier analysis of nearly 600 of the donors applied high-throughput TCR beta sequencing to assess whether each TCR beta V gene segment acted as functional or pseudogenic. Donor age, sex, ethnicity and CMV serostatus were collected together with the repertoire data. A later genetic analysis took genome-wide SNP genotypes for about 65% of the 666 donors and used that subset as a discovery cohort. Every repertoire in the discovery cohort had been generated on one and the same sequencing platform. Class I and class II HLA loci were covered by the typing at four-digit resolution. Typing coverage varied by locus: roughly 620-640 donors for A, B, C, DRB1 and DQB1; roughly 510 for DQA1; 606 for DPA1; approximately 470 for DPB1. Four or five DR-DQ haplotypes were handled as single units for association and clustering because linkage in the cohort was strong. Among about 400 genotyped donors of the cohort, an average of about 220,000 unique TCR beta nucleotide sequences was sequenced per donor, of which about 18% were non-productive. What the study reported, not specific to this receptor: Immune exposure information for the cohort was limited to CMV serostatus. In a later analysis, HLA-associated TCR beta chains showed more clonal expansion and lower generation probabilities than non-associated chains that were equally common. The earlier analysis of some 540 of the donors excluded roughly 17 rarely observed V segments, including chromosome 9 orphons, because counts were too low. In a later analysis, more than 15,000 TCR beta sequences were associated with specific HLA alleles at a false discovery rate of 0.05. The study gave a list of 150 to 200 TCR beta chains associated with cytomegalovirus. Correlated functional status among segregating V segments might reflect linkage disequilibrium, but an unknown experimental factor could not be ruled out. Because HLA typing was unavailable for some donors at each locus, only the typed subset was used in association tests. An earlier analysis of approximately 500 of the donors showed that most TCR beta V segments appeared in productive rearrangements either about 87% or about 30% of the time, which broadly matched IMGT annotations. According to a later analysis, most CMV-associated TCR beta chains appeared to be HLA-restricted, and the HLA associations seemed to be driven largely by CMV exposure. Most TCR sequences were seen in very few donors, while some public TCRs were found in many individuals. Presence/absence analyses assumed roughly uniform sequencing depth across donors, an assumption that may not hold. Some IMGT-functional V segments, including TRBV6-2 and TRBV6-3, could not be distinguished by the 87-base-pair reads and were therefore excluded. Compared with the roughly 670-donor mean, donors in an Asian-associated ancestry cluster had fewer N-insertions in productive TCRs, according to a later genetic analysis. In a later analysis, TCR association rates were found to vary across HLA loci, with the most associated TCRs seen for DRB1 alleles and the fewest for HLA-C alleles. According to the authors, the approach could potentially be generalized to other disease states and immunological phenotypes. A further reported finding was that TCR beta sequences accurately predicted the HLA-A and HLA-B alleles for most subjects in the first cohort. The classifier was reported to diagnose cytomegalovirus status with high specificity and sensitivity in both the original and validation cohorts. Several of the top co-occurrence clusters appeared to be linked to parvovirus B19, influenza, CMV and Epstein-Barr virus, according to a later analysis. A few of the identified cytomegalovirus-associated TCR beta chains were confirmed in vitro to be specific for cytomegalovirus antigens. In a later genetic analysis, a missense DCLRE1C variant was associated with V-gene and J-gene trimming of TCR beta chains, and the association was replicated in an independent cohort. This cohort had only TCR beta chains sequenced, and the lack of alpha or paired-chain data limited which features could be detected. A group of highly shared sequence variants was considered likely to be a technical artifact of the sequencing pipeline. Strong co-occurrence of HLA alleles, especially DR and DQ, made assigning TCR associations to individual alleles difficult.

About this clone itself: Its antigen is currently not known. No quality values exist for individual bases; no much larger clone is one base distant.

The CDR3, cysteine through phenylalanine, is 17 amino acids long. The CDR3 DNA has 51 bases and is translated from base 1. Receptor amplification or capture employed the immunoSEQ multiplex PCR assay. For the multiplex PCR, a mixture combining 60 forward primers for TCR Vbeta segments and 13 reverse primers for TCR Jbeta segments was used. Amplification of the CDR3 region of rearranged TCR beta genes was performed with a multiplex PCR assay on genomic DNA. The Illumina HiSeq System was used to sequence the amplified TCR beta libraries as 87-base-pair reads. On the authors' methods: A later analysis counted 65 million to 90 million unique TCR beta chains across the 600 to 850 repertoires, and some 11 million of these chains were shared by at least two donors. Raw reads were error-corrected and collapsed into unique sequences by a nearest-neighbor algorithm in which closely related sequences were merged to remove PCR and sequencing errors. V, D and J gene segments were assigned by aligning CDR3 sequences to IMGT reference sequences. For a sequence to be retained, at least a six-nucleotide match to both a V gene segment and a J gene segment was required. Rearrangements were classified as productive when the CDR3 lacked stop codons and remained in frame with V and J, and all other rearrangements were classified as non-productive. CDR3 was defined by IMGT convention, running from the second conserved V-encoded cysteine to the conserved J-encoded phenylalanine. The earlier analysis of about 500 of the donors excluded sequences that lacked an unambiguous match to a single V gene segment. An earlier analysis of almost 600 of the donors classified V segments as functional when productive rearrangements were above 56.7% and as segregating when the standard deviation between donors was above 5%. A statistical classification framework was developed to diagnose cytomegalovirus status using the catalog of TCR beta chain sequences. In a later analysis, TCR nucleotide sequences were compared against IMGT/GENE-DB human TR gene sequences so that V and J genes could be assigned. The TCRdist pipeline was used in a later analysis to assign CDR3 sequences and most-parsimonious VDJ recombination scenarios. In a later analysis, every TCR beta chain was defined by the combination of its CDR3 amino acid sequence and its V-gene family, and reads without a unique V-gene family were dropped. To address suspected cross-contamination and a sequencing artifact, a later analysis removed around 600 highly shared, low-generation-probability nucleotide sequences. For each public chain, a later analysis derived a clonal expansion index from normalized ranks of inferred template counts within each repertoire. Generation probabilities in a later analysis came from a VDJ recombination model fitted to out-of-frame rearrangements, and those results were checked against IGoR. Hypergeometric tests were used in a later analysis to score TCR-TCR, TCR-HLA and TCR-CMV co-occurrence, with a repertoire-size bias correction applied to the TCR pairs. A later analysis estimated false discovery rates by permuting HLA or CMV assignments 20 times. In a later analysis, co-occurring TCRs were grouped with DBSCAN, and TCRdist sequence similarity was added when clustering was performed within HLA-allele-positive subsets. For co-occurrence clustering, repertoires with fewer than 30,000 or more than 120,000 public chains were excluded, along with about five repertoires with anomalous nucleotide sharing. Drawn from immuneACCESS, this table holds only the in-frame rearrangements with V and J called that TCRdb kept. Clones are partly lost; checked studies trace under half to an unresolved V gene and leave the rest unexplained. V, J and clone size were drawn from that table, and D and trimming were deduced from the DNA. A total of about 280,000 clones appear in this sample, roughly 90% of them only once. The biggest ten clones account for about 2.5% of the sample.

The cohort comprised 550 to 700 healthy bone marrow donors. All cohort members were sampled while nominally healthy, although unrecorded immune exposures were likely present. The donor was CMV seronegative and was included in the group of over 300 seronegative cohort members. A peripheral blood sample was collected from each donor, and TCR beta sequencing was performed on peripheral blood mononuclear cells. The Qiagen DNeasy Blood Extraction Kit was used to extract genomic DNA from the blood cell samples. Specimen: PBMCs. In this chain, TRBV7-5 is recombined with TRBJ1-6. TRBV7-5 is a listed pseudogene. This clonotype originated in a woman under 30 in good health and CMV-seronegative. The DNA is as follows: TGTGCCAGAAGCTTAGGTGGAGGGATAGGATGGAGTTCACCCCTCCACTTT. Translation gives CARSLGGGIGWSSPLHF.